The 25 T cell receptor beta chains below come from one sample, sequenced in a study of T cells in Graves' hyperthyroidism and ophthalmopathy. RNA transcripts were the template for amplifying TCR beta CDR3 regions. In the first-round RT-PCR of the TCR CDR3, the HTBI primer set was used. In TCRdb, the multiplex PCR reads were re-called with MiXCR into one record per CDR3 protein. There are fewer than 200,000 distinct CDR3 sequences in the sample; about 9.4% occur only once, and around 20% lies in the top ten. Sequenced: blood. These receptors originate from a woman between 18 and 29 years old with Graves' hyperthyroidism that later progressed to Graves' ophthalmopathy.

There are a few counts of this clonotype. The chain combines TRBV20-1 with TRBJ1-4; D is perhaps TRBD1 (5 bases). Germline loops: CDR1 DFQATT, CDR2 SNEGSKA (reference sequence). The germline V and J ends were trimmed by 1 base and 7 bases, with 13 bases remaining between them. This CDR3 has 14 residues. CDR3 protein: CSARGGEKGEKLFF. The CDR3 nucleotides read TGCAGTGCTAGAGGAGGGGAGAAAGGTGAAAAACTGTTTTTT.

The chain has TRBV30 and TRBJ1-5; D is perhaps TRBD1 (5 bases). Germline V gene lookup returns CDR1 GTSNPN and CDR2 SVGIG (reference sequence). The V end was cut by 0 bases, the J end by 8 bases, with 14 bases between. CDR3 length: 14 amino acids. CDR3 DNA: TGTGCCTGGAGTGTACTAGCGGGAGGGGAGCCCCAGCATTTT. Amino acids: CAWSVLAGGEPQHF.

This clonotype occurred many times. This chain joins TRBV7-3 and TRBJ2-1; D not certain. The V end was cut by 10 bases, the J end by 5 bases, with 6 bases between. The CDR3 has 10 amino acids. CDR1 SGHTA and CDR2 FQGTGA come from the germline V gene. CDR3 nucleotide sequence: TGTGCCACCAAGAACAATGAGCAGTTCTTC. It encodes CATKNNEQFF.

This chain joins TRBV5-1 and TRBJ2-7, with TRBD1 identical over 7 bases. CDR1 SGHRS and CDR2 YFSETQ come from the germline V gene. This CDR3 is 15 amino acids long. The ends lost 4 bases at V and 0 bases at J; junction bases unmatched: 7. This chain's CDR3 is CASSRDRKISYEQYF. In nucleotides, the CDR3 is TGCGCCAGCAGCAGGGACAGAAAGATCTCCTACGAGCAGTACTTC.

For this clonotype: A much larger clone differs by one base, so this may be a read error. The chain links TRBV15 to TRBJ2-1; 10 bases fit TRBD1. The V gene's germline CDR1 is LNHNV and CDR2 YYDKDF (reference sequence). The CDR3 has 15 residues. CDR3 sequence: CATSRGQGAYNEQSF. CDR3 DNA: TGTGCCACCAGCAGAGGACAGGGGGCCTACAATGAGCAGTCCTTC.

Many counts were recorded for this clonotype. CDR3 nucleotides: TGTGCCATCAGTGAGTCTGGTAGCGGGAGCCCCCACTACGAGCAGTACTTC. It codes for CAISESGSGSPHYEQYF. The chain carries TRBV10-3 and TRBJ2-7, with 9 nucleotides matching TRBD2. The V gene end was trimmed by 0 bases and the J gene end by 3 bases; junction bases not matched to a gene: 9. The CDR3 is 17 residues long. The germline gives CDR1 ENHRY, CDR2 SYGVKD.

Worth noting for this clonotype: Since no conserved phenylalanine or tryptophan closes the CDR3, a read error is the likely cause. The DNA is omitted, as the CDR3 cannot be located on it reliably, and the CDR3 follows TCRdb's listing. CDR3 loop: CASSSLRAGR. This chain joins TRBV6-1 and TRBJ1-1. CDR1 is MNHNS, CDR2 SASEGT, per germline. The CDR3 extends over 10 residues, inclusive of both ends.

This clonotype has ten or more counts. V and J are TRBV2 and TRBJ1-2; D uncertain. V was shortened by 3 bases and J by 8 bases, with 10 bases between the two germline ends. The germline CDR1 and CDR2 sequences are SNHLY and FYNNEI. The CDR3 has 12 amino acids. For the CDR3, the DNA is TGTGCCAGCAGTGAGCCCGAGGGAGGCTACACCTTC. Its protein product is CASSEPEGGYTF.

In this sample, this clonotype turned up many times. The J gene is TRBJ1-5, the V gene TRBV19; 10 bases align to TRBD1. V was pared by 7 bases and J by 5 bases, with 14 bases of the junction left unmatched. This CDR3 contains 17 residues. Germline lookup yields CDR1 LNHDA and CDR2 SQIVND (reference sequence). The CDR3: CASTYFGTGESYQPQHF. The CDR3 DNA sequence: TGTGCCAGTACCTACTTTGGGACAGGGGAGTCCTATCAGCCCCAGCATTTT.

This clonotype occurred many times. The DNA for the CDR3 is TGTGCCAGCAGCTGGACGACTAGCGGAGGACAAGAGACCCAGTACTTC. Translating gives CASSWTTSGGQETQYF. The V call is TRBV11-2, the J call TRBJ2-5, with TRBD2 identical over 9 bases. The germline gives CDR1 SGHAT, CDR2 FQNNGV. CDR3 length equals 16 residues. The junction had 8 bases not matched to a gene; V was cut back by 4 bases and J by 2 bases.

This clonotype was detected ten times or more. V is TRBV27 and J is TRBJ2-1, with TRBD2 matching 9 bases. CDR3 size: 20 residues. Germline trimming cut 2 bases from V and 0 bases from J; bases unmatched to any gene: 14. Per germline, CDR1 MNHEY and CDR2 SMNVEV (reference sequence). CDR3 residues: CASSLTGLAQWASSYNEQFF. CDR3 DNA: TGTGCCAGCAGTTTAACTGGACTAGCGCAGTGGGCGAGCTCCTACAATGAGCAGTTCTTC.

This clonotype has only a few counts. CDR3 nucleotide sequence: TGTGCCAGCAGCGATGCGGACAGGGACATTCAGTACTTC. Its translation: CASSDADRDIQYF. The V and J genes are TRBV7-2 and TRBJ2-4; TRBD1 matches at 8 bases. The CDR3 loop spans 13 amino acids. Germline-derived CDR1 and CDR2 are SGHTA and FQGNSA. J was trimmed by 8 bases and V by 5 bases; bases with no gene match: 5. The variable domain in full, completed from reference TRBV7-2 and TRBJ2-4, reads GAGVSQSPSNKVTEKGKDVELRCDPISGHTALYWYRQSLGQGLEFLIYFQGNSAPDKSGLPSDRFSAERTGGSVSTLTIQRTQQEDSAVYLCASSDADRDIQYFGAGTRLSVL.

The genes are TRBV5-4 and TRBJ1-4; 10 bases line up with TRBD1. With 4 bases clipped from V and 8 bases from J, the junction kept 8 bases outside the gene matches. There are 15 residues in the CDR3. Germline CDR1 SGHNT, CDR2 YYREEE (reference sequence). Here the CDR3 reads CASSRRDRGTEKLFF. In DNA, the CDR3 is TGTGCCAGCAGCAGAAGGGACAGGGGAACCGAAAAACTGTTTTTT. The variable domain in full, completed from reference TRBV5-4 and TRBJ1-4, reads ETGVTQSPTHLIKTRGQQVTLRCSSQSGHNTVSWYQQALGQGPQFIFQYYREEENGRGNFPPRFSGLQFPNYSSELNVNALELDDSALYLCASSRRDRGTEKLFFGSGTQLSVL.

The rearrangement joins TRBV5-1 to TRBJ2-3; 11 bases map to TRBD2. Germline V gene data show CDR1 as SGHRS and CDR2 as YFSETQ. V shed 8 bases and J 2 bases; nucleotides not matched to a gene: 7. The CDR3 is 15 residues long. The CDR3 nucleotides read TGCGCCAGTACAACTAGCGGGAGATCCACAGATACGCAGTATTTT. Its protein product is CASTTSGRSTDTQYF.

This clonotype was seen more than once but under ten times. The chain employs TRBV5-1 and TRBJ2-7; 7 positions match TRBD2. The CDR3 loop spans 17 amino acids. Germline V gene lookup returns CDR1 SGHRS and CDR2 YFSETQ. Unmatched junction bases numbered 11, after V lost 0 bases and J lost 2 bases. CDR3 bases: TGCGCCAGCAGCTTGGGTTCGACTAGCAGGCGGGCCTACGAGCAGTACTTC. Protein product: CASSLGSTSRRAYEQYF.

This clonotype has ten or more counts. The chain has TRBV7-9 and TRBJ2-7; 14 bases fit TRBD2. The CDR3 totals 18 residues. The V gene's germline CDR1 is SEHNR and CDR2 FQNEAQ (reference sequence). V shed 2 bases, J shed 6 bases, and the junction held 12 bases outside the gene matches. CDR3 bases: TGTGCCAGCAGCTTACCGACCGGGACTAGCGGGAGAGCGTCCGAGCAGTACTTC. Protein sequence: CASSLPTGTSGRASEQYF.

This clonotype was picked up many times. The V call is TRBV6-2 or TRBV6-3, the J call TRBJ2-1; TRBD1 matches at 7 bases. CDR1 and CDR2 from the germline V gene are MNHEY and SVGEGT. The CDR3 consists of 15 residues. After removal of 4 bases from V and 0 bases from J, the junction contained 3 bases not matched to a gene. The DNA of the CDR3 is TGTGCCAGCAGTTCGGGACAGAGCTCCTACAATGAGCAGTTCTTC. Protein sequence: CASSSGQSSYNEQFF.

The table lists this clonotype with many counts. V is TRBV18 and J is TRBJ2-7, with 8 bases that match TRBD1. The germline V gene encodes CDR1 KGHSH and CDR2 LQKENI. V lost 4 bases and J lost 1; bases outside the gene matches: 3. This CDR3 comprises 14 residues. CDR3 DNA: TGTGCCAGCTCACACGACAGGGGTTCCTACGAGCAGTACTTC. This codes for CASSHDRGSYEQYF.

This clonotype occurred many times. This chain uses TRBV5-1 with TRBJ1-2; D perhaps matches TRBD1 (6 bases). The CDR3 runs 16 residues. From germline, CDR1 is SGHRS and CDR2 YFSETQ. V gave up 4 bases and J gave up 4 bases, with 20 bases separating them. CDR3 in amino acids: CASSPPNREDGYGYTF. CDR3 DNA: TGCGCCAGCAGCCCCCCCAACAGGGAGGATGGCTATGGCTACACCTTC.

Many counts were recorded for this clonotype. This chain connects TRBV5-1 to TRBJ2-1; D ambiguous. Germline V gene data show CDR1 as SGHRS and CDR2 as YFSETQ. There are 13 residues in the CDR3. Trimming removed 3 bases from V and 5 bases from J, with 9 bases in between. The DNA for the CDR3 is TGCGCCAGCAGCTCCCAACACCACAATGAGCAGTTCTTC. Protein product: CASSSQHHNEQFF.

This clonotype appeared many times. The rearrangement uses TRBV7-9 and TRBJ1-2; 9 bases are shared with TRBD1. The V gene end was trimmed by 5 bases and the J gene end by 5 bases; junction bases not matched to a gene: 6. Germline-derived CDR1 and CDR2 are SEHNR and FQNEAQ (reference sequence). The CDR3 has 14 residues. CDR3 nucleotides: TGTGCCAGCAGCGAAGGACAGGGGCCGTATGGCTACACCTTC. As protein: CASSEGQGPYGYTF.

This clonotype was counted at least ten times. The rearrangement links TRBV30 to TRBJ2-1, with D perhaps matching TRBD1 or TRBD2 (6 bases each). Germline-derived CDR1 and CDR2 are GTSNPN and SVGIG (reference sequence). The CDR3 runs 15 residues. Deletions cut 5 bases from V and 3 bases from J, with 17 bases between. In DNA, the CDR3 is TGTGCCTGGCGTCCCCGGGGGCCCATCTACAATGAGCAGTTCTTC. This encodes CAWRPRGPIYNEQFF.

CDR3 in amino acids: CASSPGTPATDTQYF. The DNA of the CDR3 is TGTGCCAGCAGCCCCGGGACTCCCGCAACAGATACGCAGTATTTT. The rearrangement links TRBV5-6 to TRBJ2-3; D may be TRBD2 (6 bases). Trimming left V 4 bases short and J 3 bases short, with 15 bases between. CDR3 length equals 15 residues. Germline V gives CDR1 SGHDT, CDR2 YYEEEE.

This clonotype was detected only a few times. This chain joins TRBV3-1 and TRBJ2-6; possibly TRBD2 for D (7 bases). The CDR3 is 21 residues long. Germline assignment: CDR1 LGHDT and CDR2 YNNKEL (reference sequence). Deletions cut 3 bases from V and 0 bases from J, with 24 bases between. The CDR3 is CASSQKSAGGGGNSGANVLTF. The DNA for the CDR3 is TGTGCCAGCAGCCAGAAGTCAGCTGGGGGCGGGGGAAACTCTGGGGCCAACGTCCTGACTTTC.

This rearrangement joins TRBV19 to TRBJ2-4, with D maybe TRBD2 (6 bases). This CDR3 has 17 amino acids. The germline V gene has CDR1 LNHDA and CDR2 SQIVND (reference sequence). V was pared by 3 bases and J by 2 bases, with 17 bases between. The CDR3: CASSISFPRDPKNIQYF. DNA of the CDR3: TGTGCCAGTAGTATTAGCTTTCCGCGGGACCCCAAAAACATTCAGTACTTC.